These T cell receptor beta chains were read from a single sample in a study of shared clonotypes between healthy human individuals. Sequencing was performed with immunoSEQ multiplex PCR; in TCRdb, only in-frame clones are kept and a portion is missing. The sample has under 200,000 clones; about 93% are singletons. Specimen: naive CD4+ T cells sorted from blood. Receptors originate from a woman aged 25 to 39 in good health. The CDR3 runs from the conserved cysteine through the conserved F or W. The order of the fields is clone size, J gene, D gene, V gene, CDR3 protein, CDR3 DNA. D genes are given only for firm matches. Size tells how often a clone was seen (once, few, many) or the class of an expanded clone, and some rows leave it out.

clone size: -
J gene: TRBJ1-6
D gene: -
V gene: TRBV11-2
CDR3 protein: CASSLAQTDSPLHF
CDR3 DNA: TGTGCCAGCAGCTTAGCCCAGACAGATTCACCCCTCCACTTT

clone size: -
J gene: TRBJ2-7
D gene: TRBD1
V gene: TRBV19
CDR3 protein: CASSRDSLAYEQYF
CDR3 DNA: TGTGCCAGTAGTAGGGACAGCCTTGCCTACGAGCAGTACTTC

clone size: -
J gene: TRBJ1-1
D gene: -
V gene: TRBV6-5
CDR3 protein: CASREVGATEAFF
CDR3 DNA: TGTGCCAGCAGGGAGGTCGGCGCCACTGAAGCTTTCTTT

clone size: -
J gene: TRBJ1-1
D gene: -
V gene: TRBV4-1
CDR3 protein: CASSQGFAQQNTEAFF
CDR3 DNA: TGCGCCAGCAGCCAAGGGTTCGCGCAGCAGAACACTGAAGCTTTCTTT

clone size: once
J gene: TRBJ2-5
D gene: -
V gene: TRBV5-6
CDR3 protein: CASSIGRGETQYF
CDR3 DNA: TGTGCCAGCAGCATAGGACGGGGAGAGACCCAGTACTTC

clone size: -
J gene: TRBJ2-7
D gene: TRBD1
V gene: TRBV6-5
CDR3 protein: CASKRTGKVEQYF
CDR3 DNA: TGTGCCAGCAAGAGGACAGGGAAGGTGGAGCAGTACTTC

clone size: -
J gene: TRBJ2-7
D gene: TRBD2
V gene: TRBV5-8
CDR3 protein: CASNPSGWKRPEQYF
CDR3 DNA: TGTGCCAGCAACCCTAGCGGGTGGAAAAGACCCGAGCAGTACTTC

clone size: once
J gene: TRBJ2-5
D gene: -
V gene: TRBV19
CDR3 protein: CASSIGSGLETQYF
CDR3 DNA: TGTGCCAGTAGTATAGGGTCAGGGCTGGAGACCCAGTACTTC

clone size: -
J gene: TRBJ1-1
D gene: -
V gene: TRBV5-1
CDR3 protein: CASSPLNGPNEAFF
CDR3 DNA: TGCGCCAGCAGCCCACTGAATGGGCCTAACGAAGCTTTCTTT

clone size: -
J gene: TRBJ2-5
D gene: -
V gene: TRBV27
CDR3 protein: CASSFGSGVRETQYF
CDR3 DNA: TGTGCCAGCAGTTTCGGGTCGGGGGTCCGGGAGACCCAGTACTTC

clone size: -
J gene: TRBJ1-5
D gene: TRBD1
V gene: TRBV18
CDR3 protein: CASSRTGAQPQHF
CDR3 DNA: TGTGCCAGCTCCAGGACAGGGGCTCAGCCCCAGCATTTT

clone size: once
J gene: TRBJ2-7
D gene: -
V gene: TRBV7-9
CDR3 protein: CASSLAQPPYEQYF
CDR3 DNA: TGTGCCAGCAGCTTAGCCCAGCCCCCCTACGAGCAGTACTTC

clone size: -
J gene: TRBJ2-5
D gene: -
V gene: TRBV27
CDR3 protein: CASSFMPGGETQYF
CDR3 DNA: TGTGCCAGCAGTTTTATGCCGGGTGGTGAGACCCAGTACTTC

clone size: -
J gene: TRBJ2-7
D gene: -
V gene: TRBV4-1
CDR3 protein: CASSQGYEGYEQYF
CDR3 DNA: TGCGCCAGCAGCCAAGGGTACGAGGGTTACGAGCAGTACTTC

clone size: -
J gene: TRBJ1-3
D gene: TRBD1
V gene: TRBV27
CDR3 protein: CASSLSWPGGGNTIYF
CDR3 DNA: TGTGCCAGCAGTTTATCGTGGCCAGGGGGAGGAAACACCATATATTTT

clone size: once
J gene: TRBJ2-7
D gene: TRBD2
V gene: TRBV27
CDR3 protein: CASGPQLAGVHEQYF
CDR3 DNA: TGTGCCAGCGGCCCTCAACTAGCGGGAGTTCACGAGCAGTACTTC

clone size: -
J gene: TRBJ2-3
D gene: -
V gene: TRBV7-2
CDR3 protein: CASSLGRGDTQYF
CDR3 DNA: TGTGCCAGCAGCTTAGGTCGAGGGGATACGCAGTATTTT

clone size: -
J gene: TRBJ2-7
D gene: -
V gene: TRBV5-4
CDR3 protein: CASSFSGLPREQYF
CDR3 DNA: TGTGCCAGCAGCTTCTCCGGACTACCACGCGAGCAGTACTTC

clone size: -
J gene: TRBJ1-2
D gene: -
V gene: TRBV6-5
CDR3 protein: CASSNDRNYGYTF
CDR3 DNA: TGTGCCAGCAGCAACGACAGGAACTATGGCTACACCTTC

clone size: -
J gene: TRBJ2-3
D gene: TRBD1
V gene: TRBV28
CDR3 protein: CASGTQGFSTDTQYF
CDR3 DNA: TGTGCCAGCGGAACACAGGGGTTTAGCACAGATACGCAGTATTTT

clone size: -
J gene: TRBJ2-3
D gene: -
V gene: TRBV28
CDR3 protein: CASSSASPLTDTQYF
CDR3 DNA: TGTGCCAGCAGTTCCGCTTCCCCGCTCACAGATACGCAGTATTTT

clone size: -
J gene: TRBJ2-1
D gene: TRBD1
V gene: TRBV5-6
CDR3 protein: CASSEGQLDLF
CDR3 DNA: TGTGCCAGCAGCGAGGGACAGCTCGACCTCTTC

clone size: -
J gene: TRBJ1-4
D gene: TRBD1
V gene: TRBV5-4
CDR3 protein: CASSLDRGLEKLFF
CDR3 DNA: TGTGCCAGCAGCTTAGACAGGGGGCTGGAAAAACTGTTTTTT

clone size: -
J gene: TRBJ1-2
D gene: -
V gene: TRBV5-6
CDR3 protein: CASSPGGLGGYTF
CDR3 DNA: TGTGCCAGCAGCCCCGGGGGGCTGGGTGGCTACACCTTC

clone size: -
J gene: TRBJ1-2
D gene: TRBD1
V gene: TRBV2
CDR3 protein: CASSEGDRAGYTF
CDR3 DNA: TGTGCCAGCAGTGAAGGGGACAGGGCTGGCTACACCTTC

clone size: -
J gene: TRBJ2-7
D gene: -
V gene: TRBV28
CDR3 protein: CASSLAAGPAYEQYF
CDR3 DNA: TGTGCCAGCAGTTTAGCAGCGGGCCCCGCATACGAGCAGTACTTC

clone size: -
J gene: TRBJ1-4
D gene: -
V gene: TRBV19
CDR3 protein: CASSMATYLGEKLFF
CDR3 DNA: TGTGCCAGTAGTATGGCGACCTATCTGGGGGAAAAACTGTTTTTT

clone size: once
J gene: TRBJ2-5
D gene: TRBD1
V gene: TRBV28
CDR3 protein: CASSFWSRDRAYEQYF
CDR3 DNA: TGTGCCAGCAGTTTCTGGAGCCGGGACAGGGCGTATGAGCAGTACTTC

clone size: -
J gene: TRBJ2-7
D gene: -
V gene: TRBV27
CDR3 protein: CASSPQGSSYEQYF
CDR3 DNA: TGTGCCAGCAGCCCCCAGGGCAGCTCCTACGAGCAGTACTTC

clone size: -
J gene: TRBJ2-7
D gene: -
V gene: TRBV20-1
CDR3 protein: CSAEKYEQYF
CDR3 DNA: TGCAGTGCTGAGAAGTACGAGCAGTACTTC

clone size: once
J gene: TRBJ1-5
D gene: TRBD1
V gene: TRBV19
CDR3 protein: CASTDMGRQGGYQPQHF
CDR3 DNA: TGTGCCAGTACCGATATGGGGAGACAGGGGGGTTATCAGCCCCAGCATTTT

clone size: -
J gene: TRBJ2-7
D gene: TRBD2
V gene: TRBV18
CDR3 protein: CASSPTSGYEQYF
CDR3 DNA: TGTGCCAGCTCACCCACTAGCGGCTACGAGCAGTACTTC

clone size: -
J gene: TRBJ2-5
D gene: -
V gene: TRBV6-5
CDR3 protein: CASSYSSGEETQYF
CDR3 DNA: TGTGCCAGCAGTTACTCGTCCGGAGAAGAGACCCAGTACTTC

clone size: -
J gene: TRBJ1-2
D gene: TRBD1
V gene: TRBV7-6
CDR3 protein: CASSLAPEGAAGYTF
CDR3 DNA: TGTGCCAGCAGCTTAGCGCCCGAGGGGGCGGCTGGCTACACCTTC

clone size: -
J gene: TRBJ1-1
D gene: TRBD1
V gene: TRBV7-9
CDR3 protein: CASSLDRAKNTEAFF
CDR3 DNA: TGTGCCAGCAGCCTGGACAGGGCTAAGAACACTGAAGCTTTCTTT

clone size: -
J gene: TRBJ1-5
D gene: -
V gene: TRBV4-1
CDR3 protein: CASSQGLIGRIQPQHF
CDR3 DNA: TGCGCCAGCAGCCAAGGTTTGATAGGACGTATTCAGCCCCAGCATTTT

clone size: -
J gene: TRBJ2-5
D gene: -
V gene: TRBV28
CDR3 protein: CASSSNQSRQQYF
CDR3 DNA: TGTGCCAGCAGTTCAAATCAATCGAGGCAGCAGTACTTC

clone size: -
J gene: TRBJ2-5
D gene: -
V gene: TRBV7-6
CDR3 protein: CASSLTGMQETQYF
CDR3 DNA: TGTGCCAGCAGCCTTACAGGGATGCAAGAGACCCAGTACTTC

clone size: once
J gene: TRBJ2-1
D gene: TRBD2
V gene: TRBV7-7
CDR3 protein: CASSSIAGGGNEQFF
CDR3 DNA: TGTGCCAGCAGCTCTATAGCGGGAGGGGGGAATGAGCAGTTCTTC

clone size: -
J gene: TRBJ2-7
D gene: -
V gene: TRBV5-1
CDR3 protein: CASSWGTPDYEQYF
CDR3 DNA: TGCGCCAGCAGTTGGGGGACCCCTGACTACGAGCAGTACTTC

clone size: -
J gene: TRBJ1-1
D gene: -
V gene: TRBV2
CDR3 protein: CASSDWGGNTEAFF
CDR3 DNA: TGTGCCAGCAGTGATTGGGGAGGGAACACTGAAGCTTTCTTT

clone size: -
J gene: TRBJ1-2
D gene: TRBD1
V gene: TRBV18
CDR3 protein: CASSGQGLEGYTF
CDR3 DNA: TGTGCCAGCTCAGGACAGGGGTTGGAGGGCTACACCTTC

clone size: -
J gene: TRBJ2-7
D gene: TRBD1
V gene: TRBV10-1
CDR3 protein: CAGDRAGYEQYF
CDR3 DNA: TGCGCCGGGGACAGGGCCGGGTACGAGCAGTACTTC

clone size: -
J gene: TRBJ2-7
D gene: TRBD1
V gene: TRBV5-1
CDR3 protein: CASSAGQGCYEQYF
CDR3 DNA: TGCGCCAGCAGCGCCGGACAGGGATGCTACGAGCAGTACTTC

clone size: once
J gene: TRBJ1-1
D gene: -
V gene: TRBV11-2
CDR3 protein: CASSLRLNTEAFF
CDR3 DNA: TGTGCCAGCAGCTTACGCTTGAACACTGAAGCTTTCTTT

clone size: -
J gene: TRBJ2-7
D gene: TRBD2
V gene: TRBV7-7
CDR3 protein: CASSRLPHKILAGKPYEQYF
CDR3 DNA: TGTGCCAGCAGCCGCCTTCCCCACAAGATCCTAGCGGGTAAGCCCTACGAGCAGTACTTC

clone size: -
J gene: TRBJ2-1
D gene: -
V gene: TRBV19
CDR3 protein: CASSIAGIWSEQFF
CDR3 DNA: TGTGCCAGTAGTATAGCGGGCATATGGAGTGAGCAGTTCTTC

clone size: -
J gene: TRBJ2-7
D gene: TRBD1
V gene: TRBV2
CDR3 protein: CASREGTGGIGSYEQYF
CDR3 DNA: TGTGCCAGCAGGGAAGGGACAGGGGGCATCGGGTCCTACGAGCAGTACTTC

clone size: few
J gene: TRBJ1-1
D gene: -
V gene: TRBV7-2
CDR3 protein: CASSLALHEAFF
CDR3 DNA: TGTGCCAGCAGCTTAGCGTTGCATGAAGCTTTCTTT

clone size: -
J gene: TRBJ2-1
D gene: TRBD2
V gene: TRBV29-1
CDR3 protein: CSLTIIGTNHREQFF
CDR3 DNA: TGCAGCCTAACGATAATTGGGACTAACCATCGGGAGCAGTTCTTC

clone size: -
J gene: TRBJ1-2
D gene: -
V gene: TRBV28
CDR3 protein: CASSLAGYGYTF
CDR3 DNA: TGTGCCAGCAGTTTAGCAGGGTACGGCTACACCTTC

clone size: -
J gene: TRBJ2-7
D gene: TRBD2
V gene: TRBV6-1
CDR3 protein: CASSEEGRGVYEQYF
CDR3 DNA: TGTGCCAGCAGTGAAGAGGGGCGGGGGGTCTACGAGCAGTACTTC

clone size: -
J gene: TRBJ1-1
D gene: -
V gene: TRBV28
CDR3 protein: CASSLVGLTEAFF
CDR3 DNA: TGTGCCAGCAGCCTCGTAGGTCTTACTGAAGCTTTCTTT

clone size: -
J gene: TRBJ2-7
D gene: TRBD2
V gene: TRBV5-1
CDR3 protein: CASSSRTGGWTSGRAEYF
CDR3 DNA: TGCGCCAGCAGCTCCCGGACAGGGGGCTGGACTAGCGGGAGGGCCGAGTACTTC

clone size: -
J gene: TRBJ2-5
D gene: -
V gene: TRBV7-6
CDR3 protein: CASSFPGARSFYF
CDR3 DNA: TGTGCCAGCAGCTTTCCGGGTGCTAGATCTTTCTACTTC

clone size: -
J gene: TRBJ2-5
D gene: -
V gene: TRBV18
CDR3 protein: CASSPEETQYF
CDR3 DNA: TGTGCCAGCTCACCTGAGGAGACCCAGTACTTC

clone size: -
J gene: TRBJ2-1
D gene: TRBD2
V gene: TRBV5-4
CDR3 protein: CASSIGLAGSSYNEQFF
CDR3 DNA: TGTGCCAGCAGCATTGGACTAGCGGGTAGCTCCTACAATGAGCAGTTCTTC

clone size: -
J gene: TRBJ2-7
D gene: TRBD1
V gene: TRBV5-5
CDR3 protein: CASSLGWGQGISYEQYF
CDR3 DNA: TGTGCCAGCAGCTTGGGGTGGGGACAGGGGATCTCCTACGAGCAGTACTTC